The rows below give T cell receptor beta chains drawn from one sample of a study of T cells in Graves' hyperthyroidism and ophthalmopathy. TCRdb fed the multiplex PCR reads into MiXCR, producing one record per CDR3 protein. The data contain a few hundred thousand distinct CDR3 sequences, 15% to 18% of them singletons. What was sequenced was blood. These receptor sequences come from a woman between 25 and 40 years old with Graves' hyperthyroidism. CDR3s include the opening cysteine and the closing phenylalanine or tryptophan. A D gene is named only where the DNA matches it firmly. Clone size is shown for a subset of rows, as once, few, many or a class of expanded clone.

>few|-|TRBV6-5|TRBJ1-2
CASSYVLLSQVDGYTF
TGTGCCAGCAGTTACGTCCTCCTATCACAGGTGGATGGCTACACCTTC
>many|-|TRBV3-1|TRBJ2-3
CASSQGQGYTDTQYF
TGTGCCAGCAGCCAAGGTCAGGGCTACACAGATACGCAGTATTTT
>few|-|TRBV12-3/TRBV12-4|TRBJ2-2
CASSLKGVGELFF
TGTGCCAGCAGTTTAAAGGGGGTCGGGGAGCTGTTTTTT
>many|TRBD2|TRBV27|TRBJ2-5
CASSLSERSGRKETQYF
TGTGCCAGCAGTTTATCGGAACGTAGCGGGAGGAAAGAGACCCAGTACTTC
>-|TRBD2|TRBV5-1|TRBJ2-2
CASSLVAGVDGELFF
TGCGCCAGCAGCTTGGTAGCGGGAGTTGACGGGGAGCTGTTTTTT
>few|TRBD1|TRBV7-9|TRBJ2-2
CASSYGQGETGELFF
TGTGCCAGCAGCTACGGACAGGGGGAGACCGGGGAGCTGTTTTTT
>many|-|TRBV29-1|TRBJ1-3
CSVDGTSTGNTIYF
TGCAGCGTTGATGGGACATCGACTGGAAACACCATATATTTT
>many|-|TRBV11-2|TRBJ1-1
CATSLDRKGAFF
TGTGCCACCAGTCTTGACAGAAAGGGAGCTTTCTTT
>-|-|TRBV6-1|TRBJ2-4
CASSPLGNRDIQYF
TGTGCCAGCAGTCCCCTGGGGAATCGGGACATTCAGTACTTC
>many|TRBD2|TRBV29-1|TRBJ2-1
CSAGLAGAHNEQFF
TGCAGCGCTGGACTAGCGGGAGCCCACAATGAGCAGTTCTTC
>-|TRBD1|TRBV9|TRBJ2-7
CASSGAPGQGVSSTYEQYF
TGTGCCAGCAGCGGAGCACCGGGACAGGGAGTTTCCTCGACCTACGAGCAGTACTTC
>many|TRBD1|TRBV13|TRBJ2-7
CASRHRDSTYEQYF
TGTGCCAGCAGGCACCGGGACAGCACCTACGAGCAGTACTTC
>many|TRBD1|TRBV7-9|TRBJ2-1
CASSFEGANEQFF
TGTGCCAGCAGCTTCGAGGGGGCCAATGAGCAGTTCTTC
>many|TRBD2|TRBV2|TRBJ2-5
CASSGTSVQETQYF
TGTGCCAGCAGCGGGACTAGCGTACAAGAGACCCAGTACTTC
>many|-|TRBV6-1|TRBJ2-2
CASNALGRRSGELFF
TGTGCCAGCAATGCTCTTGGACGGAGGTCCGGGGAGCTGTTTTTT
>-|TRBD2|TRBV6-2/TRBV6-3|TRBJ2-7
CASSYVGGPGEQYF
TGTGCCAGCAGTTATGTGGGAGGGCCTGGGGAGCAGTACTTC
>many|TRBD1|TRBV18|TRBJ1-1
CASSPPGTGLTEAFF
TGTGCCAGCTCACCACCCGGGACAGGGCTAACTGAAGCTTTCTTT
>few|TRBD1|TRBV19|TRBJ2-5
CASSIAGGWETQYF
TGTGCCAGTAGTATCGCAGGGGGCTGGGAGACCCAGTACTTC
>few|-|TRBV4-2|TRBJ2-1
CASSQDRGVKEQFF
TGTGCCAGCAGCCAAGATAGAGGAGTCAAGGAGCAGTTCTTC
>many|TRBD2|TRBV28|TRBJ2-3
CASRPTSGTSTDTQYF
TGTGCCAGCAGGCCGACTAGCGGAACTAGCACAGATACGCAGTATTTT
>few|TRBD2|TRBV7-2|TRBJ2-5
CASSSGLAGKQETQYF
TGTGCCAGCAGCTCGGGACTAGCGGGGAAACAAGAGACCCAGTACTTC
>many|-|TRBV30|TRBJ2-3
CAWSEAGTVTDTQYF
TGTGCCTGGAGTGAGGCCGGGACGGTTACAGATACGCAGTATTTT
>many|TRBD2|TRBV7-9|TRBJ2-5
CASSNRDYGIQETQYF
TGTGCCAGCAGCAATCGGGACTATGGAATACAAGAGACCCAGTACTTC
>many|TRBD2|TRBV6-1|TRBJ2-7
CASSYAGGPFEQYF
TGTGCCAGCAGTTATGCGGGAGGGCCATTCGAGCAGTACTTC
>many|-|TRBV5-1|TRBJ1-2
CASTGANYGYTF
TGCGCCAGCACGGGAGCTAACTATGGCTACACCTTC
>many|TRBD1|TRBV20-1|TRBJ2-1
CSAGQGGWKGDEQFF
TGCAGTGCTGGACAGGGGGGATGGAAAGGGGATGAGCAGTTCTTC
>many|-|TRBV2|TRBJ2-3
CASSGRFEGTDTQYF
TGTGCCAGCAGTGGCCGTTTCGAGGGGACAGATACGCAGTATTTT
>-|-|TRBV29-1|TRBJ2-2
CSVEGYNTGELFF
TGCAGCGTTGAAGGCTACAACACCGGGGAGCTGTTTTTT
>many|-|TRBV2|TRBJ1-1
CASSEALPAGSNEAFF
TGTGCCAGCAGTGAAGCTCTGCCAGCGGGCAGTAATGAAGCTTTCTTT
>-|-|TRBV6-5|TRBJ2-4
CASSYMGEIQYF
TGTGCCAGCAGTTATATGGGGGAGATTCAGTACTTC
>few|-|TRBV20-1|TRBJ2-1
CSARDIAEGQFF
TGCAGTGCTAGAGATATAGCGGAGGGGCAGTTCTTC
>many|TRBD2|TRBV7-8|TRBJ2-1
CASSPRLAGLNEQFF
TGTGCCAGCAGCCCGAGACTAGCGGGATTGAATGAGCAGTTCTTC
>few|-|TRBV7-9|TRBJ1-5
CASSPRGENQPQHF
TGTGCCAGCAGCCCTAGGGGGGAGAATCAGCCCCAGCATTTT
>-|-|TRBV16|TRBJ2-1
CASSPFVSYNEQFF
TGTGCCAGCAGCCCCTTTGTCTCCTACAATGAGCAGTTCTTC
>many|-|TRBV28|TRBJ1-5
CASSSPGYNQPQHF
TGTGCCAGCAGCTCTCCGGGGTACAATCAGCCCCAGCATTTT
>many|TRBD2|TRBV11-2|TRBJ2-1
CASSSIGGSSEQFF
TGTGCCAGCAGCTCCATCGGCGGGAGCTCTGAGCAGTTCTTC
>many|TRBD2|TRBV13|TRBJ2-7
CASSLPGGNYEQYF
TGTGCCAGCAGCCTCCCCGGGGGGAACTACGAGCAGTACTTC
>many|TRBD2|TRBV13|TRBJ2-1
CASSVRTSGSNEQFF
TGTGCCAGCAGCGTCCGGACTAGCGGGAGCAATGAGCAGTTCTTC
>-|TRBD2|TRBV27|TRBJ2-7
CASSLRGGGSYEQYF
TGTGCCAGCAGTTTACGGGGGGGGGGCTCCTACGAGCAGTACTTC
>-|TRBD1|TRBV19|TRBJ2-1
CASSFGTAVYNEQFF
TGTGCCAGTAGTTTCGGGACAGCAGTATACAATGAGCAGTTCTTC
>many|TRBD2|TRBV28|TRBJ2-3
CASSFGREALTSTDTQYF
TGTGCCAGCAGTTTTGGCCGGGAGGCATTGACTAGCACAGATACGCAGTATTTT
>-|-|TRBV28|TRBJ1-2
CASSFSGARSHNYGYTF
TGTGCCAGCAGTTTTTCAGGGGCCCGCTCCCACAACTATGGCTACACCTTC
>many|-|TRBV9|TRBJ2-2
CASSVGTGELFF
TGTGCCAGCAGTGTGGGGACCGGGGAGCTGTTTTTT
>-|-|TRBV5-8|TRBJ2-2
CASSLDGPGELFF
TGTGCCAGCAGCTTGGATGGCCCCGGGGAGCTGTTTTTT
>many|TRBD1|TRBV18|TRBJ1-5
CASSHRGYQPQHF
TGTGCCAGCTCACACAGGGGCTATCAGCCCCAGCATTTT
>-|-|TRBV20-1|TRBJ1-3
CSALLSGNTIYF
TGCAGTGCTCTCCTCTCTGGAAACACCATATATTTT